These 21 T cell receptor beta chains were all obtained from the same sample, sequenced in a study of radiation and T cells in renal cell carcinoma. The time point was: blood 2 weeks post-SBRT. The treatment here: 15 Gy SBRT to primary tumor, nephrectomy 4 weeks later. TCRdb keeps only in-frame clones here, not all; method: immunoSEQ multiplex PCR. The sample shows more than 150,000 clones, approximately 86% of them seen only once. The sample was blood, taken from a patient whose treatment included radiotherapy and nephrectomy. The receptors come from a woman aged 50 to 60 with renal cell carcinoma.

The chain carries TRBV4-2 and TRBJ2-1; 10 positions agree with TRBD2. Trimming at V came to 3 bases and at J to 7 bases, leaving 6 bases not matched to a gene. CDR3 length: 15 amino acids. Per the germline V gene, CDR1 is LGHNA and CDR2 is YNFKEQ. CDR3 region: CASSQSGGARNEQFF. The CDR3 DNA reads as TGTGCCAGCAGCCAGAGCGGGGGGGCAAGAAATGAGCAGTTCTTC.

The chain links TRBV7-2 to TRBJ2-3; D remains unclear. The length of the CDR3 is 15 residues. CDR1 is SGHTA and CDR2 is FQGNSA in the germline V gene. V shed 3 bases and J shed 3 bases, with 13 bases lying between them. As DNA, the CDR3 is TGTGCCAGCAGCTTCCAACGGTCAGCTACAGATACGCAGTATTTT. It specifies CASSFQRSATDTQYF.

This sequence joins TRBV29-1 and TRBJ2-2; TRBD2 is a possible D gene (7 bases). In germline, CDR1 is SQVTM, CDR2 ANQGSEA. The CDR3 spans 14 residues. V gave up 4 bases and J gave up 3 bases, with 12 bases separating them. The CDR3 nucleotides read TGCAGCGTTGGTGAGGGGGGGCACACCGGGGAGCTGTTTTTT. Its protein product is CSVGEGGHTGELFF.

CDR3 in amino acids: CASRYTSGLSTGELFF. DNA for the CDR3: TGTGCCAGCAGATATACTAGCGGGTTATCCACCGGGGAGCTGTTTTTT. The chain carries TRBV7-2 and TRBJ2-2; 9 bases line up with TRBD2. Germline values: CDR1 SGHTA, CDR2 FQGNSA. V lost 6 bases and J lost 4; bases outside the gene matches: 9. This CDR3 has 16 amino acids.

This clone was detected only once. The chain is built from TRBV6-6 and TRBJ2-3; 10 bases match TRBD2. V dropped 7 bases and J dropped 2; count of bases not matched to a gene: 3. The germline gives CDR1 MNHNY, CDR2 SVGAGI (reference sequence). The length of the CDR3 is 14 residues. This CDR3 reads CASTLAGATDTQYF. The DNA for the CDR3 is TGTGCCAGCACCCTAGCGGGGGCCACAGATACGCAGTATTTT.

V is TRBV7-8 and J is TRBJ2-2, with 7 bases aligning to TRBD2. From germline, CDR1 is SGHVS and CDR2 FQNEAQ. The trim removed 5 bases at V and 5 bases at J, leaving 8 bases unmatched. The length of the CDR3 is 15 residues. DNA for the CDR3: TGTGCCAGCAGCCCTCGTTTGGGGGGGACCGGGGAGCTGTTTTTT. Translation: CASSPRLGGTGELFF. Full variable domain (missing parts from reference TRBV7-8 and TRBJ2-2): GAGVSQSPRYKVAKRGQDVALRCDPISGHVSLFWYQQALGQGPEFLTYFQNEAQLDKSGLPSDRFFAERPEGSVSTLKIQRTQQEDSAVYLCASSPRLGGTGELFFGEGSRLTVL.

The chain is built from TRBV6-6 and TRBJ1-4; D unresolved. Germline V gene data show CDR1 as MNHNY and CDR2 as SVGAGI (reference sequence). CDR3 length equals 15 residues. The germline V and J ends were trimmed by 4 bases and 8 bases, with 17 bases remaining between them. CDR3 amino acids: CASSSSAQRSEKLFF. The CDR3 nucleotides read TGTGCCAGCAGTTCGTCGGCCCAGCGGTCGGAAAAACTGTTTTTT.

This sequence joins TRBV7-9 and TRBJ1-1; TRBD1 matches 7 bases. Germline assignment: CDR1 SEHNR and CDR2 FQNEAQ (reference sequence). The length of the CDR3 is 14 residues. The V segment lost 5 bases and the J segment 6 bases; nucleotides outside the gene matches: 9. The CDR3 DNA follows: TGTGCCAGCAGCCGCAAACAGGGGATTGCTGAAGCTTTCTTT. It encodes CASSRKQGIAEAFF.

This rearrangement joins TRBV19 to TRBJ2-3, with 7 bases fitting TRBD2. The CDR3 runs 16 residues. Germline lookup yields CDR1 LNHDA and CDR2 SQIVND (reference sequence). Losses at the gene ends were 3 bases for V and 0 bases for J; bases not matched to a gene: 6. Here the CDR3 DNA reads TGTGCCAGTAGTATTGCGGGGGACTCTAGCACAGATACGCAGTATTTT. This sequence encodes CASSIAGDSSTDTQYF. Full variable domain (missing parts from reference TRBV19 and TRBJ2-3): DGGITQSPKYLFRKEGQNVTLSCEQNLNHDAMYWYRQDPGQGLRLIYYSQIVNDFQKGDIAEGYSVSREKKESFPLTVTSAQKNPTAFYLCASSIAGDSSTDTQYFGPGTRLTVL.

This clone has a count of ten or more. The chain has TRBV7-2 and TRBJ2-5, with 8 bases identical to TRBD2. This CDR3 is 15 amino acids long. Germline V gene lookup returns CDR1 SGHTA and CDR2 FQGNSA. V shed 4 bases and J 5 bases; nucleotides not matched to a gene: 9. CDR3 sequence (DNA): TGTGCCAGCAGCTCCCACGGGGGGGCGGGGGAGACCCAGTACTTC. It yields the protein CASSSHGGAGETQYF.

This chain uses TRBV19 with TRBJ1-3, with TRBD1 matching over 8 bases. The germline V gene encodes CDR1 LNHDA and CDR2 SQIVND (reference sequence). Unmatched junction bases numbered 9, after V lost 6 bases and J lost 2 bases. The CDR3 loop spans 16 amino acids. The CDR3 region has the DNA TGTGCCAGTAGCTTAACACCGGGACAGGCTGGAAACACCATATATTTT. This codes for CASSLTPGQAGNTIYF.

V is TRBV2 and J is TRBJ1-1; D perhaps matches TRBD1 (5 bases). CDR1 and CDR2 from the germline V gene are SNHLY and FYNNEI. This CDR3 has 13 amino acids. With 3 bases removed from V and 5 bases from J, the gap between germline ends came to 10 bases. The CDR3 region is CASSDGGTTEAFF. The CDR3 bases are TGTGCCAGCAGTGACGGGGGTACAACTGAAGCTTTCTTT.

Here the CDR3 reads CASSPSFYSNQPQHF. In nucleotides, the CDR3 is TGTGCCAGCAGCCCGAGCTTTTATAGCAATCAGCCCCAGCATTTT. The chain employs TRBV5-8 and TRBJ1-5, with unresolved D. Germline V gene sequence: CDR1 SGHTS, CDR2 YDEGEE. The CDR3 is made up of 15 amino acids. Trimming removed 4 bases from V and 0 bases from J, with 11 bases in between.

The gene calls are TRBV25-1 and TRBJ2-7; maybe TRBD1 (5 bases). Germline loops: CDR1 MGHDK, CDR2 SYGVNS. The germline V and J ends were trimmed by 3 bases and 3 bases, with 9 bases remaining between them. This CDR3 spans 13 amino acids. Here the CDR3 reads CASSDAQGYEQYF. Here the CDR3 DNA reads TGTGCCAGCAGTGATGCCCAGGGCTACGAGCAGTACTTC.

V and J are TRBV20-1 and TRBJ2-7; the match to TRBD2 covers 7 bases. Losses at the gene ends were 6 bases for V and 8 bases for J; bases not matched to a gene: 7. The CDR3 contains 11 residues. Germline CDR1 and CDR2: DFQATT and SNEGSKA (reference sequence). The CDR3 loop reads CSAKRLAQQYF. The CDR3 coding sequence is TGCAGTGCCAAAAGACTAGCCCAGCAGTACTTC.

This chain uses TRBV7-6 with TRBJ2-1; D not resolved. V was shortened by 2 bases and J by 10 bases, with 9 bases between the two germline ends. This CDR3 comprises 12 residues. Germline CDR1 and CDR2: SGHVS and FNYEAQ. The CDR3, as DNA: TGTGCCAGCAGCTTACCCCAAGGGGAGCAGTTCTTC. It specifies CASSLPQGEQFF.

This chain joins TRBV19 and TRBJ2-7, with D perhaps TRBD2 (5 bases). The CDR3 loop spans 13 amino acids. Germline lookup yields CDR1 LNHDA and CDR2 SQIVND (reference sequence). V lost 6 bases to trimming and J lost 6 bases, with 15 bases between them. CDR3 region: CASSFDAGLEQYF. In nucleotides, the CDR3 is TGTGCCAGTAGCTTTGATGCGGGTCTCGAGCAGTACTTC.

This clone has just one count. CDR3 loop: CASSLDGKSADTQYF. Written as DNA, the CDR3 is TGTGCCAGCAGCCTAGACGGGAAGTCGGCAGATACGCAGTATTTT. The chain employs TRBV7-6 and TRBJ2-3; perhaps TRBD2 as D (5 bases). The CDR3 sequence is 15 residues long. Deletions cut 5 bases from V and 4 bases from J, with 16 bases between. Germline V CDR1 and CDR2: SGHVS, FNYEAQ.

The chain joins TRBV5-6 to TRBJ1-2; D is uncertain. The germline gives CDR1 SGHDT, CDR2 YYEEEE. The CDR3 consists of 13 residues. V was clipped by 1 base and J by 1 base, with 5 bases between them. CDR3 DNA sequence: TGTGCCAGCAGCTTGAACAATAACTATGGCTACACCTTC. This translates into CASSLNNNYGYTF.

This sequence joins TRBV2 and TRBJ2-3, with 8 bases lining up with TRBD2. Germline values: CDR1 SNHLY, CDR2 FYNNEI. CDR3 length equals 16 residues. V gave up 5 bases and J gave up 0 bases; unmatched junction bases: 7. The CDR3 coding sequence is TGTGCCAGCAGTTTGGCGGGGGGAACTAGCACAGATACGCAGTATTTT. Translated: CASSLAGGTSTDTQYF.

The V and J genes are TRBV18 and TRBJ2-3; D gene ambiguous. Germline CDR1 KGHSH, CDR2 LQKENI. Trimming took off 3 bases at V and 5 bases at J, with 9 bases between the two ends. This CDR3 spans 13 amino acids. The DNA of the CDR3 is TGTGCCAGCTCACCGTCTAGAGGAGATACGCAGTATTTT. Translation gives CASSPSRGDTQYF.